This section outlines one T cell receptor (beta chain) sequence together with its context. Some clones are missing from TCRdb's copy, which holds only in-frame ones; the method was immunoSEQ multiplex PCR. The repertoire holds just under 85,000 clones, with roughly nine tenths as singletons. This sample was included in a study of technical replicates of blood from a handful of donors. With V trimmed by 5 bases and J by 4 bases, 11 bases remained unmatched. CDR1 is SEHNR and CDR2 is FQNEAQ in the germline V gene (reference sequence). The CDR3 extends over 18 amino acids. The chain recombines TRBV7-9 with TRBJ2-1; 13 nucleotides align to TRBD2. The sequence was obtained from a human donor in good health. The source material was T cells isolated from PBMCs. The CDR3 reads CASSRTGTSGAHYNEQFF. As DNA, the CDR3 is TGTGCCAGCAGCAGGACCGGGACTAGCGGGGCCCATTACAATGAGCAGTTCTTC.